The rows below give T cell receptor beta chains drawn from one sample of a study of breast tumors, draining lymph nodes, adjacent tissues. Using its own MiXCR run on the multiplex PCR reads, TCRdb lists one record per CDR3 protein. The table includes about 200,000 distinct CDR3 sequences, approximately 31% detected once. Sequenced material: axillary lymph node tissue. Receptor source: a female donor with breast cancer. Some clones in this sample may be carry-over from other donors' samples. Both conserved end residues are part of each CDR3. The D gene is left open where the match is weak. The listing skips clone size in some rows; elsewhere it reads once, few, many or a size class.

cdr3_aa: CSARDIFGDTQYF; cdr3_nt: TGCAGTGCTAGAGATATTTTTGGCGATACGCAGTATTTT; cdr3_length: 13; j_call: TRBJ2-3; v_call: TRBV20-1; d_call: NA; clone_size: many
cdr3_aa: CASSVEGGGGREQFF; cdr3_nt: TGTGCCAGCAGCGTAGAAGGGGGGGGAGGGAGGGAGCAGTTCTTC; cdr3_length: 15; j_call: TRBJ2-1; v_call: TRBV9; d_call: NA; clone_size: many
cdr3_aa: CASSQGSTGVGTDTQYF; cdr3_nt: TGTGCCAGCAGCCAAGGTTCGACGGGGGTGGGCACAGATACGCAGTATTTT; cdr3_length: 17; j_call: TRBJ2-3; v_call: TRBV3-1; d_call: NA; clone_size: NA
cdr3_aa: CANSFSASGGETQYF; cdr3_nt: TGCGCCAACAGCTTCTCGGCTAGCGGGGGAGAGACCCAGTACTTC; cdr3_length: 15; j_call: TRBJ2-5; v_call: TRBV5-1; d_call: TRBD2; clone_size: NA
cdr3_aa: CASSSNQGADFQETQYF; cdr3_nt: TGTGCCAGCAGTTCAAATCAGGGGGCGGACTTCCAAGAGACCCAGTACTTC; cdr3_length: 17; j_call: TRBJ2-5; v_call: TRBV7-3; d_call: TRBD1; clone_size: NA
cdr3_aa: CASSSRTVGNEQFF; cdr3_nt: TGTGCCAGCAGTTCTAGGACAGTCGGCAATGAGCAGTTCTTC; cdr3_length: 14; j_call: TRBJ2-1; v_call: TRBV2; d_call: NA; clone_size: many
cdr3_aa: CASSLGGNEKLFF; cdr3_nt: TGTGCCAGCAGTCTCGGGGGTAATGAAAAACTGTTTTTT; cdr3_length: 13; j_call: TRBJ1-4; v_call: TRBV28; d_call: NA; clone_size: many
cdr3_aa: CASRSPQGEEKLFF; cdr3_nt: TGTGCCAGCAGATCCCCCCAGGGGGAGGAAAAACTGTTTTTT; cdr3_length: 14; j_call: TRBJ1-4; v_call: TRBV6-5; d_call: TRBD1; clone_size: many
cdr3_aa: CASSPPGEPYEQYF; cdr3_nt: TGCGCCAGCAGTCCGCCAGGGGAACCCTACGAGCAGTACTTC; cdr3_length: 14; j_call: TRBJ2-7; v_call: TRBV10-2; d_call: NA; clone_size: many
cdr3_aa: CASSASGRSQETQYF; cdr3_nt: TGTGCCAGCAGCGCTTCCGGGAGGTCCCAAGAGACCCAGTACTTC; cdr3_length: 15; j_call: TRBJ2-5; v_call: TRBV9; d_call: TRBD2; clone_size: NA
cdr3_aa: CASTTYRGSTGELFF; cdr3_nt: TGTGCCAGTACCACTTACAGGGGAAGCACCGGGGAGCTGTTTTTT; cdr3_length: 15; j_call: TRBJ2-2; v_call: TRBV19; d_call: TRBD1; clone_size: many
cdr3_aa: CASRAPWDSPLHF; cdr3_nt: TGTGCCAGCAGGGCCCCCTGGGATTCACCCCTCCACTTT; cdr3_length: 13; j_call: TRBJ1-6; v_call: TRBV6-1; d_call: NA; clone_size: many
cdr3_aa: CASSEVAGPAGQYF; cdr3_nt: TGTGCCAGCAGTGAAGTGGCAGGGCCTGCCGGCCAGTACTTC; cdr3_length: 14; j_call: TRBJ2-7; v_call: TRBV2; d_call: NA; clone_size: many
cdr3_aa: CASNSYRGTDTGELFF; cdr3_nt: TGTGCCAGCAACTCATACAGGGGGACGGACACCGGGGAGCTGTTTTTT; cdr3_length: 16; j_call: TRBJ2-2; v_call: TRBV7-2; d_call: TRBD1; clone_size: many
cdr3_aa: CASTPQGRTDTQYF; cdr3_nt: TGTGCCAGCACTCCCCAGGGGCGGACAGATACGCAGTATTTT; cdr3_length: 14; j_call: TRBJ2-3; v_call: TRBV12-3/TRBV12-4; d_call: NA; clone_size: many
cdr3_aa: CASSPTSSDDRGPTGELFF; cdr3_nt: TGTGCCAGCAGCCCGACTAGCAGCGACGACAGGGGTCCCACCGGGGAGCTGTTTTTT; cdr3_length: 19; j_call: TRBJ2-2; v_call: TRBV11-3; d_call: NA; clone_size: NA
cdr3_aa: CSVVYYLGEDEQFGGNQPQHF; cdr3_nt: TGCAGCGTTGTTTACTACTTAGGGGAGGATGAGCAGTTCGGTGGCAATCAGCCCCAGCATTTT; cdr3_length: 21; j_call: TRBJ1-5; v_call: TRBV29-1; d_call: NA; clone_size: NA
cdr3_aa: CASSKGDRRIDTQYF; cdr3_nt: TGTGCCAGCAGCAAGGGGGACAGGCGGATAGATACGCAGTATTTT; cdr3_length: 15; j_call: TRBJ2-3; v_call: TRBV9; d_call: TRBD1; clone_size: NA
cdr3_aa: CASSYGGGMEILTPHF; cdr3_nt: TGCGCCAGCAGCTATGGCGGAGGGATGGAGATCCTCACCCCTCACTTT; cdr3_length: 16; j_call: TRBJ1-6; v_call: TRBV5-1; d_call: NA; clone_size: NA
cdr3_aa: CASRGRLAGETGETQYF; cdr3_nt: TGTGCCAGCCGGGGAAGACTAGCGGGAGAGACCGGGGAGACCCAGTACTTC; cdr3_length: 17; j_call: TRBJ2-5; v_call: TRBV7-6; d_call: TRBD2; clone_size: NA
cdr3_aa: CSAPQGWDTQYF; cdr3_nt: TGCAGTGCTCCACAGGGATGGGATACGCAGTATTTT; cdr3_length: 12; j_call: TRBJ2-3; v_call: TRBV20-1; d_call: NA; clone_size: once
cdr3_aa: CASSERLIRGGDTQYF; cdr3_nt: TGTGCCAGCAGTGAGCGTCTTATAAGGGGGGGAGATACGCAGTATTTT; cdr3_length: 16; j_call: TRBJ2-3; v_call: TRBV2; d_call: NA; clone_size: many
cdr3_aa: CSATPPGGGTVPAKNIQYF; cdr3_nt: TGCAGTGCTACCCCCCCGGGGGGAGGTACAGTCCCAGCCAAAAACATTCAGTACTTC; cdr3_length: 19; j_call: TRBJ2-4; v_call: TRBV20-1; d_call: TRBD2; clone_size: few
cdr3_aa: CATNLTGGSRDEQFF; cdr3_nt: TGTGCCACCAACCTTACAGGGGGCAGCCGCGATGAGCAGTTCTTC; cdr3_length: 15; j_call: TRBJ2-1; v_call: TRBV24-1; d_call: TRBD1; clone_size: many
cdr3_aa: CASSDLAGGQDEQFF; cdr3_nt: TGTGCCAGCAGCGACTTGGCGGGGGGGCAGGATGAGCAGTTCTTC; cdr3_length: 15; j_call: TRBJ2-1; v_call: TRBV5-5; d_call: TRBD2; clone_size: many
cdr3_aa: CASSFSGGARLVETQYF; cdr3_nt: TGTGCCAGCAGCTTTAGCGGGGGGGCCAGATTAGTTGAGACCCAGTACTTC; cdr3_length: 17; j_call: TRBJ2-5; v_call: TRBV12-3/TRBV12-4; d_call: TRBD2; clone_size: many
cdr3_aa: CSARGRGLREKLFF; cdr3_nt: TGCAGTGCTAGGGGCAGGGGGCTTAGGGAAAAACTGTTTTTT; cdr3_length: 14; j_call: TRBJ1-4; v_call: TRBV20-1; d_call: TRBD1; clone_size: few
cdr3_aa: CARAGQPPYEQYF; cdr3_nt: TGTGCTAGAGCGGGACAGCCCCCCTACGAGCAGTACTTC; cdr3_length: 13; j_call: TRBJ2-7; v_call: TRBV7-6; d_call: NA; clone_size: NA
cdr3_aa: CASSSTGRSYNEQFF; cdr3_nt: TGTGCCAGCAGCTCGACAGGGCGCTCCTACAATGAGCAGTTCTTC; cdr3_length: 15; j_call: TRBJ2-1; v_call: TRBV7-9; d_call: TRBD1; clone_size: many
cdr3_aa: CASSQDRVTYEQYF; cdr3_nt: TGTGCCAGCAGCCAAGATCGGGTTACCTACGAGCAGTACTTC; cdr3_length: 14; j_call: TRBJ2-7; v_call: TRBV4-2; d_call: NA; clone_size: many
cdr3_aa: CASSSGRQAYEQYF; cdr3_nt: TGTGCCAGCAGCTCCGGACGCCAAGCATACGAGCAGTACTTC; cdr3_length: 14; j_call: TRBJ2-7; v_call: TRBV13; d_call: NA; clone_size: many
cdr3_aa: CSARDVAGVRPYEQYF; cdr3_nt: TGCAGTGCTAGAGACGTAGCCGGAGTTCGGCCCTACGAGCAGTACTTC; cdr3_length: 16; j_call: TRBJ2-7; v_call: TRBV20-1; d_call: NA; clone_size: many
cdr3_aa: CATSSRDSSKLDEQFF; cdr3_nt: TGTGCCACCAGTAGTCGGGATAGCTCTAAGCTCGATGAGCAGTTCTTC; cdr3_length: 16; j_call: TRBJ2-1; v_call: TRBV24-1; d_call: NA; clone_size: NA
cdr3_aa: CSARRQGLVPQHF; cdr3_nt: TGCAGTGCTAGAAGACAGGGGTTAGTGCCCCAGCATTTT; cdr3_length: 13; j_call: TRBJ1-5; v_call: TRBV20-1; d_call: TRBD1; clone_size: NA
cdr3_aa: CASSFASSREQFF; cdr3_nt: TGTGCCAGCAGCTTTGCTAGCTCGAGGGAGCAGTTCTTC; cdr3_length: 13; j_call: TRBJ2-1; v_call: TRBV5-6; d_call: NA; clone_size: NA
cdr3_aa: CASSLEGTANYGYTF; cdr3_nt: TGTGCCAGCAGCTTAGAAGGGACAGCTAACTATGGCTACACCTTC; cdr3_length: 15; j_call: TRBJ1-2; v_call: TRBV7-2; d_call: TRBD1; clone_size: many
cdr3_aa: CSAWRGRQETQHF; cdr3_nt: TGCAGTGCCTGGAGGGGGAGACAAGAGACCCAGCATTTT; cdr3_length: 13; j_call: TRBJ1-5; v_call: TRBV20-1; d_call: NA; clone_size: NA
cdr3_aa: CASSLRGSGAFPQYF; cdr3_nt: TGTGCCAGCAGTCTCCGGGGAAGTGGGGCGTTTCCCCAGTACTTC; cdr3_length: 15; j_call: TRBJ2-5; v_call: TRBV12-3/TRBV12-4; d_call: NA; clone_size: NA
cdr3_aa: CASSLTTGRQNGYPF; cdr3_nt: TGTGCCAGCAGCTTAACGACAGGCCGGCAAAATGGCTACCCCTTC; cdr3_length: 15; j_call: TRBJ1-2; v_call: TRBV7-2; d_call: NA; clone_size: many
cdr3_aa: CASSIRSPLHF; cdr3_nt: TGTGCCAGCAGCATCCGTTCACCCCTCCACTTT; cdr3_length: 11; j_call: TRBJ1-6; v_call: TRBV5-8; d_call: NA; clone_size: many
cdr3_aa: CASKVGRTGYEQYF; cdr3_nt: TGTGCCAGCAAAGTCGGAAGGACAGGCTACGAGCAGTACTTC; cdr3_length: 14; j_call: TRBJ2-7; v_call: TRBV6-1; d_call: TRBD1; clone_size: many
cdr3_aa: CATSRRTSGTDTQYF; cdr3_nt: TGTGCCACCAGCAGGCGGACTAGCGGCACAGATACGCAGTATTTT; cdr3_length: 15; j_call: TRBJ2-3; v_call: TRBV15; d_call: TRBD2; clone_size: many
cdr3_aa: CATSREIDNEQFF; cdr3_nt: TGTGCCACCAGCAGAGAGATCGACAATGAGCAGTTCTTC; cdr3_length: 13; j_call: TRBJ2-1; v_call: TRBV15; d_call: NA; clone_size: many
cdr3_aa: CAWSRPEGTGLGYEQYF; cdr3_nt: TGTGCCTGGAGTAGGCCAGAAGGGACAGGGTTAGGCTACGAGCAGTACTTC; cdr3_length: 17; j_call: TRBJ2-7; v_call: TRBV30; d_call: TRBD1; clone_size: many
cdr3_aa: CASSLIGPGELFF; cdr3_nt: TGTGCCAGCAGCTTAATCGGTCCCGGGGAGCTGTTTTTT; cdr3_length: 13; j_call: TRBJ2-2; v_call: TRBV7-2; d_call: NA; clone_size: many
cdr3_aa: CASSTRTGTEAFF; cdr3_nt: TGCGCCAGCAGCACGCGGACTGGTACTGAAGCTTTCTTT; cdr3_length: 13; j_call: TRBJ1-1; v_call: TRBV5-1; d_call: NA; clone_size: NA
cdr3_aa: CASSEEGLAGGETQYF; cdr3_nt: TGTGCCAGCAGTGAAGAGGGGCTAGCGGGTGGGGAGACCCAGTACTTC; cdr3_length: 16; j_call: TRBJ2-5; v_call: TRBV2; d_call: TRBD2; clone_size: many
cdr3_aa: CATSRARDSGYGYTF; cdr3_nt: TGTGCCACCAGCAGAGCCCGGGACAGCGGTTATGGCTACACCTTC; cdr3_length: 15; j_call: TRBJ1-2; v_call: TRBV15; d_call: TRBD1; clone_size: NA
cdr3_aa: CSATRGFGNTIYF; cdr3_nt: TGCAGTGCTACCCGGGGATTCGGAAACACCATATATTTT; cdr3_length: 13; j_call: TRBJ1-3; v_call: TRBV20-1; d_call: NA; clone_size: many
cdr3_aa: CASTQGGGGYGYTF; cdr3_nt: TGTGCCAGCACCCAAGGGGGGGGCGGTTATGGCTACACCTTC; cdr3_length: 14; j_call: TRBJ1-2; v_call: TRBV28; d_call: NA; clone_size: NA
cdr3_aa: CASSRRLMGGYTF; cdr3_nt: TGTGCCAGCAGCCGACGATTAATGGGGGGCTACACCTTC; cdr3_length: 13; j_call: TRBJ1-2; v_call: TRBV7-3; d_call: NA; clone_size: once
cdr3_aa: CASSRLTNTEAFF; cdr3_nt: TGTGCCAGCAGCCGACTCACGAACACTGAAGCTTTCTTT; cdr3_length: 13; j_call: TRBJ1-1; v_call: TRBV9; d_call: NA; clone_size: NA
cdr3_aa: CAGSDASNYEQYF; cdr3_nt: TGTGCCGGCAGTGACGCCTCCAACTACGAGCAGTACTTC; cdr3_length: 13; j_call: TRBJ2-7; v_call: TRBV2; d_call: NA; clone_size: many
cdr3_aa: CASSLYGKGEQFF; cdr3_nt: TGTGCCAGCAGCTTATACGGGAAGGGTGAGCAGTTCTTC; cdr3_length: 13; j_call: TRBJ2-1; v_call: TRBV11-2; d_call: NA; clone_size: many
cdr3_aa: CASSHPGEQQHF; cdr3_nt: TGTGCCAGCAGTCACCCCGGGGAACAGCAGCACTTC; cdr3_length: 12; j_call: TRBJ2-7; v_call: TRBV6-2/TRBV6-3; d_call: NA; clone_size: NA